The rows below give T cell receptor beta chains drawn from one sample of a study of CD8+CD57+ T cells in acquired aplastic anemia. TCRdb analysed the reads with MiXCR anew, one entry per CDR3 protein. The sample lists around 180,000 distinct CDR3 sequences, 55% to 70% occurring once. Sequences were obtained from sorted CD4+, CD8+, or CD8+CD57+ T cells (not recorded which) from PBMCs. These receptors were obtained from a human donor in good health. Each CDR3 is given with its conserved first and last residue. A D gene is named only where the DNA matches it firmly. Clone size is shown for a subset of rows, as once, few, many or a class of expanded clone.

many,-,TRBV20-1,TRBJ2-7,TGCAGTGCGGCAACCCCCGCAGGGGCCCTCTACGAGCAGTACTTC,CSAATPAGALYEQYF
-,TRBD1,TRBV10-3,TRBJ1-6,TGTGCCATCAGTGGGAGCAGGGGGCATTCACCCCTCCACTTT,CAISGSRGHSPLHF
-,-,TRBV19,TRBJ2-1,TGTGCCAGTAGTAAAAGGGGAGGTAGTGGTGAGCAGTTCTTC,CASSKRGGSGEQFF
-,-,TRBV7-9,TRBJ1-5,TGTGCCAGCAGCTTCGGGGGCAGTTTGAATCAGCCCCAGCATTTT,CASSFGGSLNQPQHF
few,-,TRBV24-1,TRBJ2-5,TGTGCCACCAGTGCATTGTCCCGGTGGGAGACCCAGTACTTC,CATSALSRWETQYF
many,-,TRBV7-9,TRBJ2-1,TGTGCCAGCAGCTTAGGCTCAGGAGGTATAGGCCTCCGACACAACCCCAATGAGCAGTTCTTC,CASSLGSGGIGLRHNPNEQFF
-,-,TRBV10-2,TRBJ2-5,TGCGCCAGCAGTGAGGTCCCGGGGACCCAGTACTTC,CASSEVPGTQYF
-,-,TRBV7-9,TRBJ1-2,TGTGCCAGCAGCTTAATAGGGAGCGGCTACACCTTC,CASSLIGSGYTF
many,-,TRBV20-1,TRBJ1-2,TGCAGTGCTCTGGCAGCGCCAAAAACACCACCTAACTATGGCTACACCTTC,CSALAAPKTPPNYGYTF
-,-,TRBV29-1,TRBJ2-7,TGCAGCGTTGAATTGGGGGGCTACGAGCAGTACTTC,CSVELGGYEQYF
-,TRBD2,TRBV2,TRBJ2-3,TGTGCCAGCATAGCGGGGGGAACAGATACGCAGTATTTT,CASIAGGTDTQYF
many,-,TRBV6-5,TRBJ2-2,TGTGCCAGCAGTACGATGGCAAGCACGGTAAACACCGGGGAGCTGTTTTTT,CASSTMASTVNTGELFF
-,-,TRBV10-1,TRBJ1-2,TGCGCCAGCAGTGAGAAACGATCGGATGGCTACACCTTC,CASSEKRSDGYTF
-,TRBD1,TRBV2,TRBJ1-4,TGTGCCACATCAGGTGGGGGACAGATAGAAAAACTGTTTTTT,CATSGGGQIEKLFF
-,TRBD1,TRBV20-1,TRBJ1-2,TGCAGTGCTAGAGATATTGGGACAGGGGGTGGCTACACCTTC,CSARDIGTGGGYTF
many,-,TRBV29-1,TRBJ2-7,TGCAGCGTGGGGGGAAATCGGGGACCCTCCTACGAGCAGTACTTC,CSVGGNRGPSYEQYF
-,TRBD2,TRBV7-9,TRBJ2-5,TGTGCCAGCAGCTTACGGACTAGCGGATTCGAGACCCAGTACTTC,CASSLRTSGFETQYF
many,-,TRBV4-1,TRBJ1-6,TGCGCCAGCAGCCAAGACTCAGGAGAGGGGACACCCCTCCACTTT,CASSQDSGEGTPLHF
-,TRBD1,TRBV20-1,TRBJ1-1,TGCAGTGCTAGAACGGGACAGGGAGCAATAAGCACTGAAGCTTTCTTT,CSARTGQGAISTEAFF
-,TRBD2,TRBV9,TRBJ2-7,TGTGCCAGCAGCGTAGAGACCGGGGGGGTGCAGTACTTC,CASSVETGGVQYF
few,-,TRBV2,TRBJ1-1,TGTGCCAGTAGACGGATGAACACTGAAGCTTTCTTT,CASRRMNTEAFF
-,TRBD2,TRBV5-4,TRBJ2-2,TGTGCCAGCAGCCGTCAGGCGCGGGAGGGCCGACGGACCGGGGAGCTGTTTTTT,CASSRQAREGRRTGELFF
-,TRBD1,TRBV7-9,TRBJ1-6,TGTGCCAGCAGCTTAGGGGCGGCACAGGGGTCACTCCTCCACTTT,CASSLGAAQGSLLHF
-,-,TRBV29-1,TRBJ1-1,TGCAGCGTTCAGGCTTTGGGCTCTGAAGCTTTCTTT,CSVQALGSEAFF
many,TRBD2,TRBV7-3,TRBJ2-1,TGTGCCAGTGGGACTAGCGGGTCCAATGAGCAGTTCTTC,CASGTSGSNEQFF
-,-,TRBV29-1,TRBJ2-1,TGCAGCGTTGAAGACCCGGGCCTTGCCCCCCACAATGAGCAGTTCTTC,CSVEDPGLAPHNEQFF
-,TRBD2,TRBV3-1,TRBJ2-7,TGTGCCAGCAGCAGCCCATCTAGCGGGAGGGCCTACGAGCAGTACTTC,CASSSPSSGRAYEQYF
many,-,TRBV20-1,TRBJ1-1,TGCAGTGCTAGAGATCTCAGGGGCCCAACGAACACTGAAGCTTTCTTT,CSARDLRGPTNTEAFF
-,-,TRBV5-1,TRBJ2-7,TGCGCCAGCAGCTTGTCCTACTCCCGGGGAAAGGAGCAGTACTTC,CASSLSYSRGKEQYF
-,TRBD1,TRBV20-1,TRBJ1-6,TGCAGTGCTAGAGGGGGGGCGACAGGGGTTAATTCACCCCTCCACTTT,CSARGGATGVNSPLHF
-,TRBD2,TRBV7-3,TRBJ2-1,TGTGCCAGCAGCGTACTAGCGGGGGCAACCAATGAGCAGTTCTTC,CASSVLAGATNEQFF
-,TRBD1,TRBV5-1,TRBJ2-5,TGCGCCAGCAGCTTGGCCCTAGCAGGGGGCGAAGAGACCCAGTACTTC,CASSLALAGGEETQYF
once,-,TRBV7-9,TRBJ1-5,TGTGCCAGCAGCTTCGACAGTGGCAATCAGCCCCAGCATTTT,CASSFDSGNQPQHF
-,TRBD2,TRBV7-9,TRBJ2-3,TGTGCCAGCGGGCGAGCGGGGGTAGATACGCAGTATTTT,CASGRAGVDTQYF
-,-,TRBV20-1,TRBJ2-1,TGCAGTGCGAGACCACTAGGCTCCTACAATGAGCAGTTCTTC,CSARPLGSYNEQFF
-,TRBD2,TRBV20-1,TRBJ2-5,TGCAGTGCTAGAGATGTAGCGGGAATGTCAGAGACCCAGTACTTC,CSARDVAGMSETQYF
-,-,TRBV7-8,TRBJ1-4,TGTGCCAGCACACAGGGTCGGAGGAATGAAAAACTGTTTTTT,CASTQGRRNEKLFF
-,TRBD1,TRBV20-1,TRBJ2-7,TGCAGTGCACAGGGGGATCACGACTACGAGCAGTACTTC,CSAQGDHDYEQYF
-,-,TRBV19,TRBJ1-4,TGTGCCAGTAGTATTGGAGGGTTCGGTGAAAAACTGTTTTTT,CASSIGGFGEKLFF
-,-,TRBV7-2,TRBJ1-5,TGTGCCAGCAGCTTACAACGGGACACCAATCAGCCCCAGCATTTT,CASSLQRDTNQPQHF
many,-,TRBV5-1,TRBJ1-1,TGCGCCAGCAACTTTGGGGCAGGCGGGGTGACTGAAGCTTTCTTT,CASNFGAGGVTEAFF
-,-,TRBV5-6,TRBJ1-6,TGTGCCAGCAGCTTGGACAGCTATAATTCACCCCTCCACTTT,CASSLDSYNSPLHF
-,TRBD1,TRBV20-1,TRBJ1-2,TGCAGTGCTAGTCAAGACAGGGCGAGAGGCTACACCTTC,CSASQDRARGYTF
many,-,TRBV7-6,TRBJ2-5,TGTGCCAGCAGAGCAGGGTTGGAAGAGACCCAGTACTTC,CASRAGLEETQYF